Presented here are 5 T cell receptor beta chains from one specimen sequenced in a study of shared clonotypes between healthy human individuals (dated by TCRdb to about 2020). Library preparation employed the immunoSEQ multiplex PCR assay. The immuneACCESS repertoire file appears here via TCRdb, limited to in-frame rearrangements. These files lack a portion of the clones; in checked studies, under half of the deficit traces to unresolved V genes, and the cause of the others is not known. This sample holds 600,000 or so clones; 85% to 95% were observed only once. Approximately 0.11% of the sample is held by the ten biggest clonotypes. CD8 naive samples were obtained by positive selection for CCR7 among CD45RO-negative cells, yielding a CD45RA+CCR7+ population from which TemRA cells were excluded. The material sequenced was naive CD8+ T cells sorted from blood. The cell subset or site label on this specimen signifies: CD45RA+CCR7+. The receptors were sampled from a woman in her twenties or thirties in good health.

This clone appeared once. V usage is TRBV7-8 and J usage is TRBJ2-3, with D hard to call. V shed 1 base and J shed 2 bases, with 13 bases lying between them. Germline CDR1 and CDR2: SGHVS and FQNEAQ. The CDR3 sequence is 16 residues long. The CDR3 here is CASSLGLARYTDTQYF. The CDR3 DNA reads TGTGCCAGCAGCTTAGGACTCGCCAGATACACAGATACGCAGTATTTT.

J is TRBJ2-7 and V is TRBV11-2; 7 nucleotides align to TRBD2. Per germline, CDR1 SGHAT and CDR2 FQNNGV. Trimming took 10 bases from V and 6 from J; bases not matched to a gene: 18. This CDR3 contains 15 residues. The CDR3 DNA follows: TGTGCCACCCTGGGAGCGGGACCCAACCTCCTCGAGCAGTACTTC. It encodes CATLGAGPNLLEQYF.

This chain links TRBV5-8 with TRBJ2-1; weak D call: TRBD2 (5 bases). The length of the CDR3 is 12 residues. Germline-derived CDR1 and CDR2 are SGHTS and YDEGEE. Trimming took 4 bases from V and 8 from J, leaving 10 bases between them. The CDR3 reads CASSPGGYEQFF. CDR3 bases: TGTGCCAGCAGCCCTGGCGGGTATGAGCAGTTCTTC.

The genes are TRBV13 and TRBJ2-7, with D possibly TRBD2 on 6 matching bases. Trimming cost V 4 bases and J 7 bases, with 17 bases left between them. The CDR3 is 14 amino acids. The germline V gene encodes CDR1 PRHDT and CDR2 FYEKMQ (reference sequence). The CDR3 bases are TGTGCCAGCAGCTGGCGCACAGGTGGGGGGGAGCAGTACTTC. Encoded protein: CASSWRTGGGEQYF.

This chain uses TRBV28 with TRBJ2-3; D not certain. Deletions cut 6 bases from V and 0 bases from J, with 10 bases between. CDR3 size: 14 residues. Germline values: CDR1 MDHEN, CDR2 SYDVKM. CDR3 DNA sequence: TGTGCCAGCAGCCAGGACGCTAGCACAGATACGCAGTATTTT. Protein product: CASSQDASTDTQYF.